This T cell receptor (beta chain) was obtained from a study of T cell changes during pregnancy in multiple sclerosis. Looked up from germline, CDR1 is WNHNN and CDR2 is SYGVQD (reference sequence). This CDR3 region has 13 residues. The V and J ends lost 4 bases and 2 bases respectively, with 6 bases between them. Measured with immunoSEQ multiplex PCR; TCRdb has only the in-frame clones, and not every one. The sample has about 43,000 clones, roughly 93% seen once. This sequence originates from a female donor with multiple sclerosis, enrolled in a pregnancy study. Specimen: PBMCs (not recorded whether the cells were cultured). The chain combines TRBV10-1 with TRBJ1-5; D is unresolved. CDR3 bases: TGCGCCAGCAGTGTAGGGCGCAATCAGCCCCAGCATTTT. It yields the protein CASSVGRNQPQHF.